The rows below give T cell receptor beta chains drawn from one sample of a study of CD8+ T cells in alopecia areata. The protocol was immunoSEQ multiplex PCR, while the TCRdb copy is restricted to in-frame clones and leaves out a portion. The repertoire holds 210,000 or so clones, with over 60% as singletons. Sequences were derived from CD4+ T cells sorted from blood, sampled around week 44, from a patient treated with tofacitinib. These receptors originate from a human donor with alopecia areata. CDR3s include the opening cysteine and the closing phenylalanine or tryptophan. D genes are given only for firm matches. Clone size is not always given. Where it is, it says once, few, many or a class for expanded clones.

NA,TRBJ2-1,NA,TRBV29-1,CSVDKGRNEQFF,TGCAGCGTTGACAAGGGGCGCAATGAGCAGTTCTTC
NA,TRBJ2-6,NA,TRBV7-2,CASSSFSGANVLTF,TGTGCCAGCAGCTCCTTCTCTGGGGCCAACGTCCTGACTTTC
TRBD2,TRBJ2-1,NA,TRBV10-2,CASSEIGGGAGEQFF,TGCGCCAGCAGTGAGATCGGCGGGGGGGCAGGGGAGCAGTTCTTC
NA,TRBJ1-1,NA,TRBV30,CAWSVVRTEAFF,TGTGCCTGGAGTGTAGTAAGGACTGAAGCTTTCTTT
NA,TRBJ1-1,once,TRBV5-1,CASSLDVGAQSRGTEAFF,TGCGCCAGCAGCTTGGATGTGGGCGCCCAGTCCAGGGGCACTGAAGCTTTCTTT
NA,TRBJ1-1,NA,TRBV7-9,CASSVDRNTEAFF,TGTGCCAGCAGCGTCGACAGAAACACTGAAGCTTTCTTT
NA,TRBJ2-7,few,TRBV29-1,CSVDQGRSYEQYF,TGCAGCGTTGACCAGGGGCGATCCTACGAGCAGTACTTC
NA,TRBJ2-3,NA,TRBV10-3,CATHGTATDTQYF,TGTGCCACCCATGGGACGGCGACAGATACGCAGTATTTT
NA,TRBJ1-1,NA,TRBV19,CASSTTRGQPNTEAFF,TGTGCCAGTAGTACCACACGGGGACAACCGAACACTGAAGCTTTCTTT
TRBD2,TRBJ2-5,NA,TRBV14,CASSFSGGAMEETQYF,TGTGCCAGCAGCTTCAGCGGGGGGGCGATGGAAGAGACCCAGTACTTC
NA,TRBJ2-1,NA,TRBV19,CASSRGNAYNEQFF,TGTGCCAGTAGCCGGGGGAACGCCTACAATGAGCAGTTCTTC
TRBD1,TRBJ2-3,NA,TRBV19,CASSYGTGRTDTQYF,TGTGCCAGTAGTTACGGGACAGGTCGCACAGATACGCAGTATTTT
NA,TRBJ1-1,NA,TRBV5-1,CASSPLMNTEAFF,TGCGCCAGCAGCCCACTCATGAACACTGAAGCTTTCTTT
NA,TRBJ1-6,once,TRBV29-1,CSVRTEQNSPLHF,TGCAGCGTACGGACAGAACAGAATTCACCCCTCCACTTT
TRBD2,TRBJ2-3,NA,TRBV11-2,CASSLRRGGADTQYF,TGTGCCAGCAGCTTACGCCGGGGGGGCGCAGATACGCAGTATTTT
TRBD1,TRBJ1-5,NA,TRBV11-2,CASSLGDRGNQPQHF,TGTGCCAGCAGCTTAGGGGACAGGGGCAATCAGCCCCAGCATTTT
TRBD1,TRBJ1-2,NA,TRBV14,CASSPRTGDGYTF,TGTGCCAGCAGCCCTCGGACAGGAGATGGCTACACCTTC
NA,TRBJ1-1,NA,TRBV7-9,CASSFGLHGGSEAFF,TGTGCCAGCAGTTTTGGACTACATGGGGGGTCGGAAGCTTTCTTT
NA,TRBJ1-4,many,TRBV5-1,CASSLGGGGLNEKLFF,TGCGCCAGCAGCTTGGGAGGCGGGGGCCTGAATGAAAAACTGTTTTTT
TRBD1,TRBJ1-1,NA,TRBV29-1,CSVGRTGPTEAFF,TGCAGCGTTGGTCGGACAGGGCCCACTGAAGCTTTCTTT
NA,TRBJ1-1,NA,TRBV23-1,CASSHWPAIGNTEAFF,TGCGCCAGCAGTCATTGGCCAGCAATCGGGAACACTGAAGCTTTCTTT
NA,TRBJ2-1,NA,TRBV29-1,CSVDPSPSSYNEQFF,TGCAGCGTTGATCCGTCCCCTAGCTCCTACAATGAGCAGTTCTTC
NA,TRBJ2-3,few,TRBV30,CASKLAFGDTQYF,TGTGCCTCCAAGCTAGCGTTCGGAGATACGCAGTATTTT
NA,TRBJ2-2,NA,TRBV9,CASSASDNTGELFF,TGTGCCAGCAGCGCCTCGGATAACACCGGGGAGCTGTTTTTT
NA,TRBJ1-1,NA,TRBV29-1,CSVIQGWGTEAFF,TGCAGCGTTATACAGGGATGGGGGACTGAAGCTTTCTTT
NA,TRBJ2-3,NA,TRBV12-5,CASGLGSLGLHTDTQYF,TGTGCTAGTGGTTTGGGGTCGCTGGGCCTACACACAGATACGCAGTATTTT
NA,TRBJ1-1,NA,TRBV5-1,CASSLLESTEAFF,TGCGCCAGCAGCTTGTTAGAAAGCACTGAAGCTTTCTTT
NA,TRBJ2-3,NA,TRBV29-1,CSVSPSTDTQYF,TGCAGCGTTTCCCCTAGCACAGATACGCAGTATTTT
NA,TRBJ2-5,once,TRBV6-5,CASNVPSRQYF,TGTGCCAGCAACGTACCTAGCCGACAGTACTTC
NA,TRBJ2-3,few,TRBV18,CASSPQADTQYF,TGTGCCAGCTCACCACAGGCAGATACGCAGTATTTT
NA,TRBJ1-2,NA,TRBV9,CARQGRYGYTF,TGTGCCAGGCAGGGTCGGTATGGCTACACCTTC
NA,TRBJ2-5,NA,TRBV30,CAWSVLVETQYF,TGTGCCTGGAGTGTGCTCGTCGAGACCCAGTACTTC
NA,TRBJ1-2,NA,TRBV10-3,CATTARGGNYGYTF,TGTGCCACCACGGCGAGGGGGGGCAACTATGGCTACACCTTC
NA,TRBJ1-2,NA,TRBV6-5,CASWGFPNYGYTF,TGTGCCAGCTGGGGGTTTCCTAACTATGGCTACACCTTC
NA,TRBJ1-1,once,TRBV29-1,CSVESGGSTEAFF,TGCAGCGTTGAAAGTGGCGGAAGCACTGAAGCTTTCTTT
NA,TRBJ1-1,NA,TRBV5-1,CASSWGLDTEAFF,TGCGCCAGCAGCTGGGGGCTGGACACTGAAGCTTTCTTT
NA,TRBJ2-5,NA,TRBV29-1,CSADIQTKQYF,TGCAGCGCCGATATACAGACAAAGCAGTACTTC
NA,TRBJ2-7,NA,TRBV14,CASSRPSSYEQYF,TGTGCCAGCAGCCGGCCGAGCTCCTACGAGCAGTACTTC
TRBD2,TRBJ2-2,NA,TRBV6-4,CASSGLAGTGELFF,TGTGCCAGCAGCGGACTAGCGGGGACCGGGGAGCTGTTTTTT
NA,TRBJ2-1,NA,TRBV29-1,CSGTGVDNEQFF,TGCAGCGGTACAGGTGTGGACAATGAGCAGTTCTTC
NA,TRBJ2-7,NA,TRBV25-1,CASSVAAYEQYF,TGTGCCAGCAGTGTGGCAGCTTACGAGCAGTACTTC
TRBD2,TRBJ2-3,NA,TRBV6-1,CASAGRTSHTDTQYF,TGTGCCAGCGCCGGCAGGACTAGCCACACAGATACGCAGTATTTT
NA,TRBJ2-1,once,TRBV18,CASSPVGGSYNEQFF,TGTGCCAGCTCACCAGTGGGGGGTTCCTACAATGAGCAGTTCTTC
TRBD1,TRBJ1-2,NA,TRBV10-3,CAISESGKTGTNYGYTF,TGTGCCATCAGTGAGTCGGGGAAGACAGGGACTAACTATGGCTACACCTTC
NA,TRBJ1-2,NA,TRBV30,CAWSKQGLANYGYTF,TGTGCCTGGAGTAAACAAGGGTTGGCTAACTATGGCTACACCTTC
NA,TRBJ2-3,NA,TRBV5-1,CASSLDGGTDTQYF,TGCGCCAGCAGCTTGGATGGAGGCACAGATACGCAGTATTTT
NA,TRBJ1-1,NA,TRBV29-1,CSVAQGFEAFF,TGCAGCGTGGCTCAGGGATTTGAAGCTTTCTTT
TRBD2,TRBJ2-3,NA,TRBV5-1,CASSLDSGPDTQYF,TGCGCCAGCAGCTTGGATAGCGGGCCAGATACGCAGTATTTT
TRBD1,TRBJ2-1,few,TRBV10-3,CAISEMDRGNNEQFF,TGTGCCATCAGTGAGATGGACAGGGGGAACAATGAGCAGTTCTTC
NA,TRBJ2-4,few,TRBV11-2,CASSLDGLAKNIQYF,TGTGCCAGCAGCTTAGATGGACTAGCCAAAAACATTCAGTACTTC
NA,TRBJ2-1,few,TRBV29-1,CSGRRGDEQFF,TGCAGCGGTCGGAGGGGCGATGAGCAGTTCTTC
NA,TRBJ1-1,few,TRBV5-1,CASSLMGTNTEAFF,TGCGCCAGCAGCTTGATGGGTACTAACACTGAAGCTTTCTTT
NA,TRBJ1-2,NA,TRBV29-1,CSVERVYGYTF,TGCAGCGTTGAACGGGTCTATGGCTACACCTTC